A selection of T cell receptor beta chains follows, all from one sample in a study of vaccination effects on CD4 cells after COVID-19. Their antigens remain unidentified. TCRdb's copy holds only in-frame clones and misses some; the assay was immunoSEQ multiplex PCR. This sample yields roughly 27,000 clones, of which 74% are seen a single time; roughly a sixth belongs to the top ten. The sequencing here drew on CD4+ T cells from PBMCs cultured with HCoV-OC43 spike peptides, taken after COVID-19 vaccination. These TCRs come from a human donor who received a COVID-19 vaccine. Each CDR3 is given without its conserved first and last residue. Each record gives: D gene, J gene, V gene, CDR3 protein. A D gene is named only where the DNA matches it firmly.

- | TRBJ2-7 | TRBV2 | ASTGIRAYEQY
- | TRBJ2-5 | TRBV5-4 | ASSLQGAQETQY
- | TRBJ2-5 | TRBV5-1 | ASNLGPRQSQETQY
- | TRBJ1-2 | TRBV3-1/TRBV3-2 | ASSQQPNSNYGYT
TRBD2 | TRBJ2-1 | TRBV29-1 | SVEYLKAGAADEQF
- | TRBJ2-2 | TRBV24-1 | ATSEATHGYTGELF
- | TRBJ2-3 | TRBV11-3 | ASSPRSSPDTQY
TRBD1 | TRBJ2-1 | TRBV4-1 | ASSQTDRVVLNEQF
- | TRBJ1-4 | TRBV2 | ASSAGTTNEKLF
- | TRBJ1-5 | TRBV2 | ASSEVQTGNQPQH
- | TRBJ2-1 | TRBV7-9 | ASSFRMIGRSNEQF
- | TRBJ2-1 | TRBV15 | ATSLTGRGEQF
- | TRBJ1-6 | TRBV14 | ASSQGVVAISPLH
- | TRBJ1-5 | TRBV7-8 | ASSPGASFNQPQH
- | TRBJ2-2 | TRBV30 | AWSFLGMRTGELF
TRBD1 | TRBJ2-1 | TRBV5-1 | ASSLEVKTGEVNEQF
- | TRBJ2-2 | TRBV3-1/TRBV3-2 | ASSQDLGRGPHTGELF
TRBD1 | TRBJ1-2 | TRBV9 | ASSVEGGAYRSYT
- | TRBJ2-1 | TRBV5-1 | ASSIVYNEQF
- | TRBJ1-5 | TRBV5-4 | ASSLDAGDQPQH
- | TRBJ2-3 | TRBV3-1/TRBV3-2 | ASSPGGDTQY
TRBD1 | TRBJ1-2 | TRBV2 | ASSPTGPSYGYT
- | TRBJ1-1 | TRBV13 | ASSLGLLNTEAF
- | TRBJ2-7 | TRBV10-3 | AISGAGYEQY
TRBD1 | TRBJ1-5 | TRBV7-9 | ASSLGQGGQPQH
- | TRBJ2-7 | TRBV29-1 | SVEEAGGIRQY
- | TRBJ2-1 | TRBV6-4 | ASSEEGGEYNEQF
TRBD1 | TRBJ1-4 | TRBV5-6 | ASSLQGDRANEKLF
- | TRBJ2-7 | TRBV5-5 | ASTSERLESYEQY
- | TRBJ2-7 | TRBV7-8 | ASSLSRTNEQY
- | TRBJ1-6 | TRBV10-2 | ASRPGTRNNSPLH
- | TRBJ2-5 | TRBV7-2 | ASSVGGVTGRETQY
TRBD2 | TRBJ2-1 | TRBV4-2 | ASSQDGTRDNEQF
- | TRBJ1-4 | TRBV10-1 | ASTARAGEKLF
- | TRBJ1-2 | TRBV5-5 | ASSFLGGYT
- | TRBJ2-5 | TRBV29-1 | SVGRTAQETQY
TRBD1 | TRBJ1-2 | TRBV2 | ASSGGQGVLGYGYT
- | TRBJ1-5 | TRBV2 | ASSEANQPQH
TRBD1 | TRBJ1-1 | TRBV25-1 | ASSEFFVRGRETEAF
- | TRBJ1-2 | TRBV7-9 | ASSLMAGARPHGYT
- | TRBJ1-5 | TRBV6-4 | ASSQGAGQPQH
TRBD1 | TRBJ1-2 | TRBV2 | ASTYLGQGGYT
- | TRBJ2-7 | TRBV6-5 | ASRKGTEYEQY
- | TRBJ1-6 | TRBV30 | AWSTLGEANSPLH
- | TRBJ1-5 | TRBV9 | ASSVGTGGQPQH
- | TRBJ1-5 | TRBV14 | ASSQDGCGTSNQPQH